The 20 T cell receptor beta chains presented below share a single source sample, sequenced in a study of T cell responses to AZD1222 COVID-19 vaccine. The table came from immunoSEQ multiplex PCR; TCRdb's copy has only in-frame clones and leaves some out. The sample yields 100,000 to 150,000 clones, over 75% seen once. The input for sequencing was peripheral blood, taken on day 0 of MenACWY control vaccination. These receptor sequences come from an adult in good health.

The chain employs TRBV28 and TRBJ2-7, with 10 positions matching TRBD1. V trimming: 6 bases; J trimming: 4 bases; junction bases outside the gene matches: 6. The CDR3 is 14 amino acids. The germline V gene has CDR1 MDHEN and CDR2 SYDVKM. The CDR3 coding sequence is TGTGCCAGCAGGGGGACAGGGGAAGGGTACGAGCAGTACTTC. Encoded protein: CASRGTGEGYEQYF.

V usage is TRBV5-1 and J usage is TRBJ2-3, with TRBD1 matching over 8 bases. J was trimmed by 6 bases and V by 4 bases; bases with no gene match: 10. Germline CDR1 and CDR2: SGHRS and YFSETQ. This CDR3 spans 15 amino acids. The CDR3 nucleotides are TGCGCCAGCAGCATAAACGGACAGGGTCTGGATACGCAGTATTTT. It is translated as CASSINGQGLDTQYF.

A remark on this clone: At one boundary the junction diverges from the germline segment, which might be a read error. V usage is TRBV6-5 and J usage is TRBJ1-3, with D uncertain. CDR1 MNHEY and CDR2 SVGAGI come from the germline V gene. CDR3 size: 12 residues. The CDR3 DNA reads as TGTGCCAGCGGTTATGCTGGAAACACCATATATTTT. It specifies CASGYAGNTIYF.

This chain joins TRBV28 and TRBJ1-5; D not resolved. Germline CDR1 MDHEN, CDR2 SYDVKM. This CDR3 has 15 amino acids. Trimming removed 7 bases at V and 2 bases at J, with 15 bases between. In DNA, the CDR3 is TGTGCCAGCACTCTGGGGTGGGGAGGCAATCAGCCCCAGCATTTT. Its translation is CASTLGWGGNQPQHF.

CDR3 DNA sequence: TGTGCCAGTAGTACCGGGCCGCCAAACATTCAGTACTTC. This sequence encodes CASSTGPPNIQYF. The V gene is TRBV19, the J gene TRBJ2-4; D gene uncertain. Per germline, CDR1 LNHDA and CDR2 SQIVND (reference sequence). The CDR3 is 13 amino acids. Trimming stripped 4 bases from V and 6 bases from J, with 10 bases between.

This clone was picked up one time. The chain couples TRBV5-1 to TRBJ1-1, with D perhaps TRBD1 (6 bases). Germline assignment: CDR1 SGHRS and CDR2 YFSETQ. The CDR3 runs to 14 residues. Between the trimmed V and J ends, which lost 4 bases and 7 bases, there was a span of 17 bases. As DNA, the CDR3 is TGCGCCAGCAGCGTGACAGGACCTAAGGGTGAAGCTTTCTTT. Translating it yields CASSVTGPKGEAFF.

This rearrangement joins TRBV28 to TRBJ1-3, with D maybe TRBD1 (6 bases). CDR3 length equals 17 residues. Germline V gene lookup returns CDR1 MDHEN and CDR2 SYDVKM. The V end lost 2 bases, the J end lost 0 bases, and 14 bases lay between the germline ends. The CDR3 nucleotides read TGTGCCAGCAGTTTACCGTCGGACAGAAGCTCTGGAAACACCATATATTTT. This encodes CASSLPSDRSSGNTIYF.

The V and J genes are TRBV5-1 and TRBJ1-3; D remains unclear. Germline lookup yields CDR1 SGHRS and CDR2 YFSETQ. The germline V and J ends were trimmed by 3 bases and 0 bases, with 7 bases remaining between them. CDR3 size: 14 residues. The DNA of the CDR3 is TGCGCCAGCAGCTCCGGTAGCTCTGGAAACACCATATATTTT. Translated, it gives CASSSGSSGNTIYF.

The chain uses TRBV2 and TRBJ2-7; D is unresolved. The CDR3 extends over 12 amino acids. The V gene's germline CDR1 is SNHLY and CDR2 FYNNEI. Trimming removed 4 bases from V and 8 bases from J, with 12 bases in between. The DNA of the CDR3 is TGTGCCAGCAGTGGGTCTTTGAACCAGCAGTACTTC. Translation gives CASSGSLNQQYF.

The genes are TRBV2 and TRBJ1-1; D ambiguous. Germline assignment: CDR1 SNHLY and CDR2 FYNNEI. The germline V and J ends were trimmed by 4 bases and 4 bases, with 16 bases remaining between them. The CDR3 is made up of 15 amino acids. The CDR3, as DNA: TGTGCCAGCAGTGCAGGAGGATCCCTAAGCACTGAAGCTTTCTTT. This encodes CASSAGGSLSTEAFF.

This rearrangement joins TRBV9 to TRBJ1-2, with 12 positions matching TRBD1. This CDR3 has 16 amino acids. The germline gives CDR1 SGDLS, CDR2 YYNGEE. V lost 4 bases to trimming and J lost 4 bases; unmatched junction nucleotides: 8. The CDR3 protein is CASSSPGTGGVYGYTF. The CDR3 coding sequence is TGTGCCAGCAGCAGCCCCGGGACAGGGGGCGTCTATGGCTACACCTTC.

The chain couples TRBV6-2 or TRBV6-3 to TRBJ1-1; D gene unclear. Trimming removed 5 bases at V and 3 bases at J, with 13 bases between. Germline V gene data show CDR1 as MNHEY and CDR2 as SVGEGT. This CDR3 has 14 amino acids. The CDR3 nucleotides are TGTGCCAGCAGTCCCCCGGGCCATCACACTGAAGCTTTCTTT. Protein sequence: CASSPPGHHTEAFF.

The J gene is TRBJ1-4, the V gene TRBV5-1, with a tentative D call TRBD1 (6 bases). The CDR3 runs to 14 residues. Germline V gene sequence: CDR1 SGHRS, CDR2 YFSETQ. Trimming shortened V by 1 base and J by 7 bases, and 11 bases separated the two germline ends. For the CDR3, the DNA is TGCGCCAGCAGCTTGTTAGGGGGAGCTGAAAAACTGTTTTTT. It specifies CASSLLGGAEKLFF.

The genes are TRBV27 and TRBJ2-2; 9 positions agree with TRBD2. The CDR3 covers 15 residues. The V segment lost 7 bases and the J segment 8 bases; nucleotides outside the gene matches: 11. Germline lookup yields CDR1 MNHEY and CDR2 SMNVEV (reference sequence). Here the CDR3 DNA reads TGTGCCAGCACCCCGGCGGGGGGGAGGGGAGGGGAGCTGTTTTTT. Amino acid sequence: CASTPAGGRGGELFF.

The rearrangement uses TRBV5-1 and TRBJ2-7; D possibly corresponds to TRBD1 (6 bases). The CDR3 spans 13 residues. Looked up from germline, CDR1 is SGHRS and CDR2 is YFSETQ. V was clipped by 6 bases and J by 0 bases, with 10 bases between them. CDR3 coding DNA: TGCGCCAGCACCAGGGGCCACTCCTACGAGCAGTACTTC. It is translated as CASTRGHSYEQYF.

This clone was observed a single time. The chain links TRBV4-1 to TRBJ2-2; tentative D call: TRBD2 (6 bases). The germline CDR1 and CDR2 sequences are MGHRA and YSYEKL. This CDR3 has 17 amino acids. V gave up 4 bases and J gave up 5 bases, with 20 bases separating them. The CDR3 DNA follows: TGCGCCAGCAGCCCAGCCCCGTTTGGCGCGGGGACCGGGGAGCTGTTTTTT. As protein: CASSPAPFGAGTGELFF.

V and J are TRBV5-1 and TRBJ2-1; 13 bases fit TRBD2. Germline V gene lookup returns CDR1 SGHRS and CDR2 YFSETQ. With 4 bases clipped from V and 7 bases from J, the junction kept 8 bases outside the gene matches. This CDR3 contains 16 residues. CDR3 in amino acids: CASSTRTSGSRNEQFF. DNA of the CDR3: TGCGCCAGCAGCACTCGGACTAGCGGGAGCAGGAATGAGCAGTTCTTC.

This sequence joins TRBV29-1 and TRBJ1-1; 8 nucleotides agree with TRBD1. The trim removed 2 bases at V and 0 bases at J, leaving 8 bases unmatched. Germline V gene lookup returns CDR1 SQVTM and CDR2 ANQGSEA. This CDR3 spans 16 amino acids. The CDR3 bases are TGCAGCGTTGAACTAGGGACAGGTCGGATGAACACTGAAGCTTTCTTT. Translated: CSVELGTGRMNTEAFF.

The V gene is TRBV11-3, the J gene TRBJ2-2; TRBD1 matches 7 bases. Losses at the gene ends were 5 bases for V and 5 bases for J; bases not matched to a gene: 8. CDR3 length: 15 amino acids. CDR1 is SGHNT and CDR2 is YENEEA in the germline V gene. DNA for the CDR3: TGTGCCAGCAGCATTACAGGGGTTAAGACCGGGGAGCTGTTTTTT. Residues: CASSITGVKTGELFF. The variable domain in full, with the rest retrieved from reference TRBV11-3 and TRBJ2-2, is EAGVVQSPRYKIIEKKQPVAFWCNPISGHNTLYWYLQNLGQGPELLIRYENEEAVDDSQLPKDRFSAERLKGVDSTLKIQPAELGDSAVYLCASSITGVKTGELFFGEGSRLTVL.

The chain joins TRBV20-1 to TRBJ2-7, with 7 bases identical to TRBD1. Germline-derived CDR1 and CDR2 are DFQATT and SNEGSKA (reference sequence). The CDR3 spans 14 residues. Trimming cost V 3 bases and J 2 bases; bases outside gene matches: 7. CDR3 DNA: TGCAGTGCTAGTGAAGGGGGCTGGGCCTACGAGCAGTACTTC. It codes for CSASEGGWAYEQYF.